This entry lists 4 T cell receptor beta chains sequenced from one sample in a study of Tregs in tolerant kidney transplant recipients. Only in-frame clones appear in the TCRdb table, and some are missing; sequencing was by immunoSEQ multiplex PCR. The table shows 15,000 to 20,000 clones, with 61% occurring only once. These receptors are not linked to any known antigen. The sample comprised Tregs from blood cultured with allogeneic cells. The source of these receptors is a human donor in good health.

This chain connects TRBV6-6 to TRBJ2-2, with a possible D match to TRBD2 (5 bases). Trimming left V 0 bases short and J 5 bases short, with 13 bases between. CDR3 length: 16 residues. Germline V gene data show CDR1 as MNHNY and CDR2 as SVGAGI (reference sequence). CDR3 sequence: CASSYSRALGTGELFF. The DNA for the CDR3 is TGTGCCAGCAGTTACTCGAGGGCCCTCGGGACCGGGGAGCTGTTTTTT.

This clone was seen once. This chain links TRBV28 with TRBJ1-5, with a tentative D call TRBD1 (5 bases). Germline values: CDR1 MDHEN, CDR2 SYDVKM. The CDR3 loop spans 13 amino acids. Trimming took off 3 bases at V and 6 bases at J, with 9 bases between the two ends. CDR3 protein: CASSFGAGQPQHF. The CDR3 DNA reads as TGTGCCAGCAGTTTCGGGGCGGGTCAGCCCCAGCATTTT.

This clone has only one observation. The genes are TRBV7-3 and TRBJ2-1; D remains unclear. CDR1 is SGHTA, CDR2 FQGTGA, per germline. This CDR3 comprises 12 residues. V lost 1 base, J lost 9 bases, and 7 bases lay in between. The CDR3 DNA is TGTGCCAGCAGCTTAAGGTATGGTGAGCAGTTCTTC. It specifies CASSLRYGEQFF. The full variable domain, its missing parts supplied by reference TRBV7-3 and TRBJ2-1, is GAGVSQTPSNKVTEKGKYVELRCDPISGHTALYWYRQSLGQGPEFLIYFQGTGAADDSGLPNDRFFAVRPEGSVSTLKIQRTERGDSAVYLCASSLRYGEQFFGPGTRLTVL.

The V and J genes are TRBV18 and TRBJ1-2; D ambiguous. CDR1 is KGHSH, CDR2 LQKENI, per germline. The V end was cut by 4 bases, the J end by 2 bases, with 11 bases between. The CDR3 covers 14 residues. CDR3 coding DNA: TGTGCCAGCTCACTACAGACACTAAACTATGGCTACACCTTC. Its protein is CASSLQTLNYGYTF.